This TCR beta chain originates from a study of T cell clonotyping in hematopoietic cell transplantation. Whole-study findings and limits: Pathologically expanded recipient clonotypes increased progressively from day 30 to day 180 as diversity fell. Without cell sorting, CD4 versus CD8 contributions remain unresolved. At the given depth, recipient repertoires were over 95% de novo clonotypes.

This table comes from immunoSEQ multiplex PCR, and its TCRdb copy is limited to in-frame clones, with some not included. The sample lists fewer than 50,000 clones, more than 75% occurring once. Time point specified: recipient sample about 28 days before transplant, after cytoreduction. This CDR3 comprises 13 residues. Germline-derived CDR1 and CDR2 are GTSNPN and SVGIG (reference sequence). Deletions cut 0 bases from V and 7 bases from J, with 9 bases between. Turning to this clone: Its antigen is still unknown.

This sequence originates from a man in his sixties with biphenotypic leukemia. Some clones in this sample may be carry-over from other donors' samples. The chain combines TRBV30 with TRBJ1-4; D is unresolved. The sequencing used peripheral blood mononuclear cells, collected before stem cell transplant. The CDR3 region has the DNA TGTGCCTGGAGTGTACGGTTCGGTGAAAAACTGTTTTTT. Translating gives CAWSVRFGEKLFF.